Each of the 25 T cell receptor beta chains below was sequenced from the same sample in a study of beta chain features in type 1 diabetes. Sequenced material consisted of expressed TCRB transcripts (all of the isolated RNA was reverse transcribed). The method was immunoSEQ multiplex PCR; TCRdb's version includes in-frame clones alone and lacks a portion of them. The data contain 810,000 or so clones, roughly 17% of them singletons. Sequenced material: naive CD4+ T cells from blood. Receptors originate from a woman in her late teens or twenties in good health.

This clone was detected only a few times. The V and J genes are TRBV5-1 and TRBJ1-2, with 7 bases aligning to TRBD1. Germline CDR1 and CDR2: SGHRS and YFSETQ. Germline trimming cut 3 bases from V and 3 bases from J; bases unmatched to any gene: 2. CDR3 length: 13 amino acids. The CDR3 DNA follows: TGCGCCAGCAGCTCGGGACAGCACTATGGCTACACCTTC. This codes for CASSSGQHYGYTF.

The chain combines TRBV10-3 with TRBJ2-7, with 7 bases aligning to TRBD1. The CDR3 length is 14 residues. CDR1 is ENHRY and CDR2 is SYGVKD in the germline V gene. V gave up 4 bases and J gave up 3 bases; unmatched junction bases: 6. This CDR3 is CAISGYRGNYEQYF. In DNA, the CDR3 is TGTGCCATCAGTGGATACAGGGGAAACTACGAGCAGTACTTC.

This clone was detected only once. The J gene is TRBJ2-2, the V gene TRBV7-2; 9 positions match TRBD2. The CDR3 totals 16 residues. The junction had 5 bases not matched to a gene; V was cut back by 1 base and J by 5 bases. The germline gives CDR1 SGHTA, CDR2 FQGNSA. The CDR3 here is CASSLVAGGPTGELFF. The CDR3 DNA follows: TGTGCCAGCAGCTTAGTTGCGGGAGGGCCTACCGGGGAGCTGTTTTTT. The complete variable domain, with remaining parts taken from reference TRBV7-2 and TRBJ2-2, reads GAGVSQSPSNKVTEKGKDVELRCDPISGHTALYWYRQSLGQGLEFLIYFQGNSAPDKSGLPSDRFSAERTGGSVSTLTIQRTQQEDSAVYLCASSLVAGGPTGELFFGEGSRLTVL.

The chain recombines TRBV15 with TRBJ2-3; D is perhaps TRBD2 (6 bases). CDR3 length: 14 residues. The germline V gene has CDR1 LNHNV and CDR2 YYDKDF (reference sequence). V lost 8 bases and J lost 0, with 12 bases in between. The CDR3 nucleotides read TGTGCCACCGACCGCGCGGGGAGCACAGATACGCAGTATTTT. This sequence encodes CATDRAGSTDTQYF.

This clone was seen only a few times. DNA of the CDR3: TGTGCCAGTATGGATCGTAACAATGAGCAGTTCTTC. Translation: CASMDRNNEQFF. This chain uses TRBV19 with TRBJ2-1, with unresolved D. The CDR3 runs to 12 residues. V lost 7 bases and J 5 bases, leaving 9 bases between the germline ends. The germline CDR1 and CDR2 sequences are LNHDA and SQIVND (reference sequence).

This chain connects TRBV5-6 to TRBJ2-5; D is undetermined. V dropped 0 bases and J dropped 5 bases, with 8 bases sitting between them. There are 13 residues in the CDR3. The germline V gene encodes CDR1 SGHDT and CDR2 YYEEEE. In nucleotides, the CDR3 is TGTGCCAGCAGCTTGGGTTGGCGGGAGACCCAGTACTTC. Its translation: CASSLGWRETQYF.

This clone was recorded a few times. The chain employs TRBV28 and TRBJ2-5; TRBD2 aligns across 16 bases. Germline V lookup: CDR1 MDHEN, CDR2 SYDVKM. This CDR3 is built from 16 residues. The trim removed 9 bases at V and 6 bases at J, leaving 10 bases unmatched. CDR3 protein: CASSFPGLAGGKTQYF. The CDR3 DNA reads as TGTGCCAGTTCCTTCCCGGGACTAGCGGGAGGGAAGACCCAGTACTTC.

In nucleotides, the CDR3 is TGTGCCAGCAGCCTTCACAGGGGTACTGAAGCTTTCTTT. Amino acids: CASSLHRGTEAFF. V is TRBV4-2 and J is TRBJ1-1; TRBD1 matches at 7 bases. The ends lost 4 bases at V and 5 bases at J; junction bases unmatched: 4. The CDR3 runs to 13 residues. Germline V gene sequence: CDR1 LGHNA, CDR2 YNFKEQ.

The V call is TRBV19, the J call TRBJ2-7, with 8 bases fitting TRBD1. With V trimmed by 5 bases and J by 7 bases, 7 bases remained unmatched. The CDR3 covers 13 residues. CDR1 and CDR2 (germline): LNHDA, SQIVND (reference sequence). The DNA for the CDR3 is TGTGCCAGTAGTCCACAGGGGGTTGAGGAGCAGTACTTC. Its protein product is CASSPQGVEEQYF.

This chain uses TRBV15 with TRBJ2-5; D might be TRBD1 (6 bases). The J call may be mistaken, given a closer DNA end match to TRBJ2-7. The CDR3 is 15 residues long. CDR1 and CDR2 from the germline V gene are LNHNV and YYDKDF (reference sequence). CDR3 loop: CATSPLRGPAYEQYF. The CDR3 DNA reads TGTGCCACCAGTCCCCTCAGGGGCCCCGCCTACGAGCAGTACTTC.

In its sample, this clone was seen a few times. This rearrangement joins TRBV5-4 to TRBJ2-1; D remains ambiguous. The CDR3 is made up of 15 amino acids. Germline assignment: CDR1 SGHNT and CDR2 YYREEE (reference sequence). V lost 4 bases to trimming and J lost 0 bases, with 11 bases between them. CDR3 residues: CASSGVTVSYNEQFF. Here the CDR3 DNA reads TGTGCCAGCAGCGGGGTTACGGTCTCCTACAATGAGCAGTTCTTC.

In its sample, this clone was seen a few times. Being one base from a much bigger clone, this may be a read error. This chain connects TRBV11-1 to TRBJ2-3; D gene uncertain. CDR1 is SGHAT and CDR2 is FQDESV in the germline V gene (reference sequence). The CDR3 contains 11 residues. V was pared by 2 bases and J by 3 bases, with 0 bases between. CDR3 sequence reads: CASSLTDTQYF. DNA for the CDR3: TGTGCCAGCAGCTTAACAGATACGCAGTATTTT.

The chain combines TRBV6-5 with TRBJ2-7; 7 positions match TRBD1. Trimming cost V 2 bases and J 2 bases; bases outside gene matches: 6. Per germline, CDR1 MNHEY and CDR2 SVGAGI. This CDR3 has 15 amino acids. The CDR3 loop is CASSYTGTAPYEQYF. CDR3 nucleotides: TGTGCCAGCAGTTACACTGGGACAGCCCCCTACGAGCAGTACTTC.

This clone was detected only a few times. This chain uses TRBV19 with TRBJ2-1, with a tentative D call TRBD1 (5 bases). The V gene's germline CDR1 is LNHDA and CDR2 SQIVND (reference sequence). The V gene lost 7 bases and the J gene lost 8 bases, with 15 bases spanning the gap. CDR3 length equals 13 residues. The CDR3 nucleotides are TGTGCCAGTAATCGTGATTGGGGCGATGAGCAGTTCTTC. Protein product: CASNRDWGDEQFF.

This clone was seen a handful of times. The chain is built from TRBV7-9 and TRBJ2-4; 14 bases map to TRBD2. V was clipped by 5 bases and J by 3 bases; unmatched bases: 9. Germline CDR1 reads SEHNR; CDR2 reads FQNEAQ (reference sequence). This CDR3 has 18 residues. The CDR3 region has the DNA TGTGCCAGCAGCGAAGGACTAGCGGGAGGTGGGGTCAAAAACATTCAGTACTTC. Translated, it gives CASSEGLAGGGVKNIQYF.

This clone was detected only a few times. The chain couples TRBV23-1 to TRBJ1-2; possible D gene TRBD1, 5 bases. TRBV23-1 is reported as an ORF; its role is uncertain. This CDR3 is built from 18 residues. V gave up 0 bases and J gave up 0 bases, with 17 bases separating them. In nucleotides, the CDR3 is TGCGCCAGCAGTCAATCGGGGCAAGGTTCGGTCCCTAACTATGGCTACACCTTC. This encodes CASSQSGQGSVPNYGYTF.

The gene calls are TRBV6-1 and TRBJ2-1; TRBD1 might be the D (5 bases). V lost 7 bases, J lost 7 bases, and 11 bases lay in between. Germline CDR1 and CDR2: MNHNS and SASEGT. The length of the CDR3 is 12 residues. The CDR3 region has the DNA TGTGCCAGCAAAAGGGGTAGAAATGAGCAGTTCTTC. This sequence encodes CASKRGRNEQFF.

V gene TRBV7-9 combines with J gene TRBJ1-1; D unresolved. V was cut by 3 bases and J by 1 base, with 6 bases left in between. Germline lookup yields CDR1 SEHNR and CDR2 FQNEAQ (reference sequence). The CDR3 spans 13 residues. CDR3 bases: TGTGCCAGCAGCTTCAGCCAGAACACTGAAGCTTTCTTT. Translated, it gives CASSFSQNTEAFF.

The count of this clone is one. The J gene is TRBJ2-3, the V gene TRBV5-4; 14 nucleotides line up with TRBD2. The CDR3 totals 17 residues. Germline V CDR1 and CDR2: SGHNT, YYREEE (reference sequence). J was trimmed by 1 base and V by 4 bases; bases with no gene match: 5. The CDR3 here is CASSRGLAGARTDTQYF. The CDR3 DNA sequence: TGTGCCAGCAGCAGGGGACTAGCGGGAGCTCGCACAGATACGCAGTATTTT.

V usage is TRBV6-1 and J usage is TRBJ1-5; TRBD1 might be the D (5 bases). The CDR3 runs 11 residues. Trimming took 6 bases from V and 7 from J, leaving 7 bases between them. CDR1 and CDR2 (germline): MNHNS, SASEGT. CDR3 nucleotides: TGTGCCAGCAGGGACATACAGCCCCAGCATTTT. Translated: CASRDIQPQHF.

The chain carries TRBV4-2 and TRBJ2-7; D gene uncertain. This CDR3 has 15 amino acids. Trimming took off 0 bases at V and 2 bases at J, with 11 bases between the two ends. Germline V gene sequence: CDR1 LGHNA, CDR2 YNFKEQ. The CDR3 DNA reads TGTGCCAGCAGCCAAGATAGCAGGTCCCCCTACGAGCAGTACTTC. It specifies CASSQDSRSPYEQYF.

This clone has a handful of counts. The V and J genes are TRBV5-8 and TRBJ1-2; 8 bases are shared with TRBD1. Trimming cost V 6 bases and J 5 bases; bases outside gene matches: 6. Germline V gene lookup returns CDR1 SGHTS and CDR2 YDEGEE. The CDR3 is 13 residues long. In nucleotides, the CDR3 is TGTGCCAGCACCGGGACAGGCCAATATGGCTACACCTTC. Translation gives CASTGTGQYGYTF.

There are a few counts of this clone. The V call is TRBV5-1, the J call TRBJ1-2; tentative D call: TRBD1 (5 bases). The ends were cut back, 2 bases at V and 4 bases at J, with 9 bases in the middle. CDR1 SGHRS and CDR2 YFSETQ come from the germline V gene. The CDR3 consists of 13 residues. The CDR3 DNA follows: TGCGCCAGCAGCTTAAGACAGCCCTATGGCTACACCTTC. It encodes CASSLRQPYGYTF.

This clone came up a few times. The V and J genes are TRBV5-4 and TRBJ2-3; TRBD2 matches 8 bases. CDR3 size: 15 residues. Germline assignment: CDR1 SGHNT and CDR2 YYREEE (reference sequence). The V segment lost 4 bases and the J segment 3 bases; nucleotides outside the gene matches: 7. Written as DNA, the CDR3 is TGTGCCAGCAGCAACCTAGCGGGCGGAACAGATACGCAGTATTTT. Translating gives CASSNLAGGTDTQYF.

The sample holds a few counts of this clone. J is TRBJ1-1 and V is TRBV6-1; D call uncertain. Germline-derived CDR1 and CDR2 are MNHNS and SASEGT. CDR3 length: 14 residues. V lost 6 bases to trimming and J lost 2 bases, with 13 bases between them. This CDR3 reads CASSPSPTNTEAFF. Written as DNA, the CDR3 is TGTGCCAGCAGCCCATCCCCTACCAACACTGAAGCTTTCTTT.